This T cell receptor (beta chain) was found in a study of blood T cells in healthy people across ages. On this clonotype: Its antigen remains unknown.

CDR3 length: 14 residues. The ends were cut back, 4 bases at V and 0 bases at J, with 5 bases in the middle. Germline-derived CDR1 and CDR2 are KGHDR and SFDVKD. Study-wide results and limits: PBMCs went unsorted, and a conclusive naive versus antigen-experienced comparison was therefore prevented. Whereas aged donors had fewer naive CD4+ cells, long-lived donors had more of them and higher diversity.

With a J-beta primer mix and a sample-barcoded 5' primer, a second PCR ran 7 to 11 cycles. All cDNA molecules were each tagged by a template-switch adaptor with 12 random nucleotides. TCRdb recomputed calls from the 5' RACE reads with MiXCR, one row per CDR3 protein. The sample lists more than 700,000 distinct CDR3 sequences; roughly 50% were seen once. Material: blood. The chain employs TRBV24-1 and TRBJ1-4; D gene ambiguous. This clonotype was obtained from a man older than 75 in good health. CDR3 in DNA: TGTGCCACCAGTGACCCCTCAACTAATGAAAAACTGTTTTTT. Translating it yields CATSDPSTNEKLFF.